These 3 T cell receptor beta chains were all obtained from the same sample, sequenced in a study of memory CD4+ T cells and cytomegalovirus serostatus. Profiled with immunoSEQ multiplex PCR; TCRdb holds only in-frame clones, not every one. The repertoire holds about 56,000 clones, with 82% as singletons. The sort gate was single viable CD3+CD4+CD8-CD45RO+ cells for memory CD4+ T cells. Specimen: memory CD4+ T cells from blood. The receptor set was obtained from an adult in good health and CMV-seronegative.

The V gene is TRBV6-5, the J gene TRBJ2-4, with D maybe TRBD2 (6 bases). The CDR3 spans 14 residues. The ends were cut back, 6 bases at V and 1 base at J, with 10 bases in the middle. Germline CDR1 MNHEY, CDR2 SVGAGI. CDR3 sequence reads: CASREGPAKNIQYF. CDR3 nucleotide sequence: TGTGCCAGCAGGGAGGGACCTGCCAAAAACATTCAGTACTTC.

This chain connects TRBV18 to TRBJ1-4; no reliable D call. CDR3 length equals 13 residues. V lost 2 bases and J lost 9, with 10 bases in between. The germline CDR1 and CDR2 sequences are KGHSH and LQKENI. DNA of the CDR3: TGTGCCAGCTCACCAAGCTCACAGAAAAAACTGTTTTTT. It codes for CASSPSSQKKLFF.

This clone has only a few counts. The chain combines TRBV7-9 with TRBJ1-3; TRBD1 matches 7 bases. With 5 bases clipped from V and 4 bases from J, the junction kept 11 bases outside the gene matches. This CDR3 region has 16 residues. CDR1 SEHNR and CDR2 FQNEAQ come from the germline V gene (reference sequence). The CDR3 here is CASSGTGRGRGNTIYF. In nucleotides, the CDR3 is TGTGCCAGCAGCGGGACGGGGAGGGGGCGCGGAAACACCATATATTTT.